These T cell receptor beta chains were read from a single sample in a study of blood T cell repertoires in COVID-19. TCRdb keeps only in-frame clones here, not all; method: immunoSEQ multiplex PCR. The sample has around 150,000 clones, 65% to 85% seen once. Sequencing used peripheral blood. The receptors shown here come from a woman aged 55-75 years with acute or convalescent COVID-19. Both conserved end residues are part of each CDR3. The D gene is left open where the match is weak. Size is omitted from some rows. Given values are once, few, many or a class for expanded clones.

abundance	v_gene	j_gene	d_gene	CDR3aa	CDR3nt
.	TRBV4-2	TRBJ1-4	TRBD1	CASSQEDRINEKLFF	TGTGCCAGCAGCCAAGAGGACAGGATCAATGAAAAACTGTTTTTT
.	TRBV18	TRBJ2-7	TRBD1	CASTTGGRDEQYF	TGTGCCAGCACGACAGGGGGCCGCGACGAGCAGTACTTC
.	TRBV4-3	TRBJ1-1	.	CASSQGIDTLNTEAFF	TGCGCCAGCAGCCAAGGTATAGACACCCTGAACACTGAAGCTTTCTTT
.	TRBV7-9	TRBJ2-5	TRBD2	CASSPMGGYQETQYF	TGTGCCAGCAGCCCGATGGGGGGGTACCAAGAGACCCAGTACTTC
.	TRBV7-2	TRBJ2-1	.	CASSSTWSSYNEQFF	TGTGCCAGCAGCTCCACCTGGAGCTCCTACAATGAGCAGTTCTTC
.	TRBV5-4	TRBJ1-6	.	CASSLEQGRSPLHF	TGTGCCAGCAGCTTGGAGCAGGGGCGCTCACCCCTCCACTTT
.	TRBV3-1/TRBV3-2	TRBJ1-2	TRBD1	CASSGGTGYYGYTF	TGTGCCAGCAGCGGCGGGACAGGGTACTATGGCTACACCTTC
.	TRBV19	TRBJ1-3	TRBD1	CASRPTGGASLRSGNTIYF	TGTGCCAGTAGGCCGACAGGGGGCGCATCTCTCCGCTCTGGAAACACCATATATTTT
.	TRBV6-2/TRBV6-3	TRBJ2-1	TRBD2	CASSYPLAGVVDEQFF	TGTGCCAGCAGTTACCCGCTAGCGGGAGTGGTAGATGAGCAGTTCTTC
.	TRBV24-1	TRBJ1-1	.	CATSLSGEAFF	TGTGCCACCAGTCTCTCAGGTGAAGCTTTCTTT
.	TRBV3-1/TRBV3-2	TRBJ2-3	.	CASSLSRAYSTDTQYF	TGTGCCAGCAGCCTTAGTCGAGCCTATAGCACAGATACGCAGTATTTT
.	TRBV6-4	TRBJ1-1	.	CASSALVGSEAFF	TGTGCCAGCAGTGCCCTCGTCGGTTCTGAAGCTTTCTTT
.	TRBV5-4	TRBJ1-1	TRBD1	CASSFRTGAANTEAFF	TGTGCCAGCAGCTTCCGGACAGGGGCCGCAAACACTGAAGCTTTCTTT
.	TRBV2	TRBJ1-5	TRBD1	CASSGQGRGQPQHF	TGTGCCAGCAGTGGACAGGGGCGCGGGCAGCCCCAGCATTTT
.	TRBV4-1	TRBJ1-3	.	CASSQQAGNTIYF	TGCGCCAGCAGCCAGCAGGCAGGAAACACCATATATTTT
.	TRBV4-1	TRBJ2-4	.	CASQGTAKNIQYF	TGCGCCAGCCAGGGGACAGCCAAAAACATTCAGTACTTC
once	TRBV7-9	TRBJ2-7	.	CASSLGGLLAYEQYF	TGTGCCAGCAGCTTGGGCGGACTGTTGGCCTACGAGCAGTACTTC
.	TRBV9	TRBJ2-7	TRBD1	CASSVAGQGAGEQYF	TGTGCCAGCAGCGTAGCTGGGCAGGGGGCGGGCGAGCAGTACTTC
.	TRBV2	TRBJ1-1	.	CASSVPEEAFF	TGTGCCAGCAGTGTTCCGGAGGAAGCTTTCTTT
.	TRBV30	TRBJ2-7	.	CAWEGTFYEQYF	TGTGCCTGGGAGGGGACATTTTACGAGCAGTACTTC
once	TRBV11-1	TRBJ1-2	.	CASSPRAMGHGYTF	TGTGCCAGCAGCCCAAGGGCCATGGGGCATGGCTACACCTTC
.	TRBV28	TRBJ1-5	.	CASRGYGGDNQPQHF	TGTGCCAGCAGGGGGTACGGGGGAGACAATCAGCCCCAGCATTTT
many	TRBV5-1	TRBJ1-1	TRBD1	CASSWAGGGTEAFF	TGCGCCAGCAGCTGGGCAGGGGGAGGCACTGAAGCTTTCTTT
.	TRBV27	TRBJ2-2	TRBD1	CASRVYRQGNTGELFF	TGTGCCAGCCGAGTTTACAGACAGGGAAACACCGGGGAGCTGTTTTTT
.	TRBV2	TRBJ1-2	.	CASSVQGRGYTF	TGTGCCAGCAGCGTGCAGGGGAGAGGCTACACCTTC
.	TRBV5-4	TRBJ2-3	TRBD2	CASSLFAGGTSTDTQYF	TGTGCCAGCAGCTTGTTTGCGGGAGGAACTAGCACAGATACGCAGTATTTT
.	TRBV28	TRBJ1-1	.	CASSLNWGDTEAFF	TGTGCCAGCAGTTTGAACTGGGGGGACACTGAAGCTTTCTTT
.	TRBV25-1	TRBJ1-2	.	CASTPPGQGGNGYTF	TGTGCCAGCACTCCCCCAGGCCAAGGGGGAAACGGCTACACCTTC
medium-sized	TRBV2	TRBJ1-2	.	CASGEGYGYTF	TGTGCCAGCGGGGAGGGCTATGGCTACACCTTC
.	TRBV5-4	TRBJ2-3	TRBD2	CASSPTSGRTDTQYF	TGTGCCAGCAGCCCTACTAGCGGGAGAACAGATACGCAGTATTTT
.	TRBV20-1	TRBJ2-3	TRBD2	CSASSWGGRGWARGDTQYF	TGCAGTGCTAGTTCCTGGGGCGGGAGAGGGTGGGCGAGAGGAGATACGCAGTATTTT
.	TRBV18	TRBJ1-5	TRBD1	CASSSRDRVNQPQHF	TGTGCCAGCTCATCCCGGGACAGGGTCAACCAGCCCCAGCATTTT
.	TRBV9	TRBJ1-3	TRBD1	CASSGGAGTGSGNTIYF	TGTGCCAGCAGCGGGGGAGCCGGGACAGGCTCTGGAAACACCATATATTTT
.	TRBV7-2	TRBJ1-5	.	CASSLNRVRGNQPQHF	TGTGCCAGCAGCCTAAACAGGGTACGAGGCAATCAGCCCCAGCATTTT
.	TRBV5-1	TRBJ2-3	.	CASSRGPGLSTDTQYF	TGCGCCAGCAGCCGAGGACCGGGACTTAGCACAGATACGCAGTATTTT
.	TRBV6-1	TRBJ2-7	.	CASSEALFSGEQYF	TGTGCCAGCAGTGAAGCGTTATTTAGCGGCGAGCAGTACTTC
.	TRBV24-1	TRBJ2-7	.	CATSEGGGYEQYF	TGTGCCACCAGTGAGGGGGGTGGGTACGAGCAGTACTTC
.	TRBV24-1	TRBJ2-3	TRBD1	CATSEDRGTDTQYF	TGTGCCACCAGTGAAGACAGGGGTACAGATACGCAGTATTTT
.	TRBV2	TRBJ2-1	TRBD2	CASSGPASGGDEQFF	TGTGCCAGCAGTGGGCCGGCTAGCGGGGGGGATGAGCAGTTCTTC
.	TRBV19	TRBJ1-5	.	CASTREHYSNQPQHF	TGTGCCAGTACGCGAGAACACTATAGCAATCAGCCCCAGCATTTT
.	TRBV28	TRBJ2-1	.	CASSFRGRLLQGYNEQFF	TGTGCCAGCAGTTTCCGTGGTAGGCTTTTACAGGGATACAATGAGCAGTTCTTC
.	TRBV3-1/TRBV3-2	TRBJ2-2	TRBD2	CASSQQAGVGELFF	TGTGCCAGCAGCCAACAAGCGGGAGTTGGGGAGCTGTTTTTT
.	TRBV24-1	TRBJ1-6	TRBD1	CAAGTGNSPLHF	TGTGCCGCCGGGACAGGGAATTCACCCCTCCACTTT
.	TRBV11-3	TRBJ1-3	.	CASSQGRGSSSGNTIYF	TGTGCCAGCAGCCAGGGGAGGGGCAGCAGCTCTGGAAACACCATATATTTT
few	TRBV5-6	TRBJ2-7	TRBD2	CASSFLGLAYEQYF	TGTGCCAGCAGCTTCTTGGGACTAGCCTACGAGCAGTACTTC
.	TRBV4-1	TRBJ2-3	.	CASSPLTDLTDTQYF	TGCGCCAGCAGCCCACTAACTGATCTCACAGATACGCAGTATTTT
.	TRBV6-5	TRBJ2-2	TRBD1	CASNRQGGTGELFF	TGTGCCAGCAACCGACAGGGCGGAACCGGGGAGCTGTTTTTT
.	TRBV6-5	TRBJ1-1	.	CASSYSPKQGYTEAFF	TGTGCCAGCAGTTACTCGCCTAAACAGGGATACACTGAAGCTTTCTTT
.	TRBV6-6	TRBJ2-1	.	CASNSPSSYNEQFF	TGTGCCAGCAACAGCCCTTCTTCCTACAATGAGCAGTTCTTC
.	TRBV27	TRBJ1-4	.	CASSLRRLGAQVRAEKLFF	TGTGCCAGCAGTTTGAGGCGGTTGGGGGCCCAGGTCCGGGCTGAAAAACTGTTTTTT
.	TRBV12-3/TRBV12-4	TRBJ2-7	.	CASSPHSYEQYF	TGTGCCAGCAGTCCACATTCCTACGAGCAGTACTTC
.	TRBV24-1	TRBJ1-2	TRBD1	CAIRQGDHYGYTF	TGTGCCATCAGACAGGGTGATCACTATGGCTACACCTTC
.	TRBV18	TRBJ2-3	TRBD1	CAISEKLQGPERANTDTQYF	TGTGCCATTTCCGAAAAATTACAGGGGCCGGAGCGCGCCAACACAGATACGCAGTATTTT
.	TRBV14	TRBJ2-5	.	CASSQQETQYF	TGTGCCAGCAGTCAGCAAGAGACCCAGTACTTC
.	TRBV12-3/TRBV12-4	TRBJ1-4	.	CASSFRSNEKLFF	TGTGCCAGCAGTTTTCGGTCTAATGAAAAACTGTTTTTT
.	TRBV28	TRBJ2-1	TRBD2	CASSPGTSREQFF	TGTGCCAGCAGTCCAGGGACTAGCCGTGAGCAGTTCTTC
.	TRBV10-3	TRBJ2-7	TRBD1	CAISGRTGGPDEQYF	TGTGCCATCAGTGGCCGGACAGGGGGTCCGGACGAGCAGTACTTC
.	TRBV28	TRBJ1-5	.	CASSLHPDRNQPQHF	TGTGCCAGCAGTCTCCATCCCGACAGAAATCAGCCCCAGCATTTT
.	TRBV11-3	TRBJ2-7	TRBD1	CASSSGQSYEQYF	TGTGCCAGCAGCTCGGGACAGTCCTACGAGCAGTACTTC
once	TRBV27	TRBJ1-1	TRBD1	CASSIGGAWMNTEAFF	TGTGCCAGCAGTATAGGGGGCGCTTGGATGAACACTGAAGCTTTCTTT